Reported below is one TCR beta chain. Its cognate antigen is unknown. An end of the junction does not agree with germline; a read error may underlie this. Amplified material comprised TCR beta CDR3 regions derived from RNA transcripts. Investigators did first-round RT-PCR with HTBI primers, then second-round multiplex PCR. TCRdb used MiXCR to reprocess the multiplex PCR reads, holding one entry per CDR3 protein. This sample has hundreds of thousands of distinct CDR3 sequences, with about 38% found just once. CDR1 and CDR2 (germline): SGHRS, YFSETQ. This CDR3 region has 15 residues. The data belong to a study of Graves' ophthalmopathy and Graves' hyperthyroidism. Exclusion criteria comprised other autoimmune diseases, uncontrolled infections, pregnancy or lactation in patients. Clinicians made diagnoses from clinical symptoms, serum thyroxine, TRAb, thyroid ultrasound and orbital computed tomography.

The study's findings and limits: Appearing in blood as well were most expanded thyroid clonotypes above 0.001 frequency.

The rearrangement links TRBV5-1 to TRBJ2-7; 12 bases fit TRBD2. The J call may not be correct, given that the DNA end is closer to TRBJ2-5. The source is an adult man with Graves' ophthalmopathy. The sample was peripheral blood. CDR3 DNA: TGTGCCAGCAGCCTGACTAGCGGGAGACGGGGGACCCAGTACTTC. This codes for CASSLTSGRRGTQYF.